The clone carrying this TCR beta chain appeared a single time. This sample stems from a study of blood T cell repertoires in COVID-19. The overall study: Collection of acute and convalescent COVID-19 samples took place in the United States, Italy and Spain. T cells, B-cell-depleted T cells, or PBMCs supplied cDNA or gDNA.

Methods used by the authors: Amplified reference gene primers provided the basis for estimating nucleated cell counts. Measured with immunoSEQ multiplex PCR; TCRdb has only the in-frame clones, and not every one. The V and J calls and clone size are taken from that table; D and trimming were inferred from the DNA. The sample carries some 110,000 clones, 70% to 90% recorded once. Trimming cost V 0 bases and J 4 bases; bases outside gene matches: 7. Germline values: CDR1 LGHNA, CDR2 YNFKEQ. CDR3 length: 18 amino acids. Sequencing was done on a sample of peripheral blood. The chain employs TRBV4-2 and TRBJ2-7; 15 positions agree with TRBD2. This clonotype was sampled from an older man who had recovered from COVID-19. CDR3 residues: CASSQEGLAGGALYEQYF. The CDR3 region has the DNA TGTGCCAGCAGCCAAGAGGGACTAGCGGGGGGCGCATTGTACGAGCAGTACTTC.